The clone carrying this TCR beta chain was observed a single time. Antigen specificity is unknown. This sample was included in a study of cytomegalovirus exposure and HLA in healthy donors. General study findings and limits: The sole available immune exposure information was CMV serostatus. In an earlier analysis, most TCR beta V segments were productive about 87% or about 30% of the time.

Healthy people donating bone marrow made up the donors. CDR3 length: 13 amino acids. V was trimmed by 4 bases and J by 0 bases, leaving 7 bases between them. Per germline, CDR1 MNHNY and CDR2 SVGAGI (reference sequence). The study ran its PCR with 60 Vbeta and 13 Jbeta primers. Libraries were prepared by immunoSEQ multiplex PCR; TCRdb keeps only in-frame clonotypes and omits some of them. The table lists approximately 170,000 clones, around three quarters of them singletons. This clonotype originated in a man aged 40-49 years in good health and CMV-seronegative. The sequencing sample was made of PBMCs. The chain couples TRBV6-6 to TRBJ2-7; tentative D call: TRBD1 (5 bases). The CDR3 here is CASSWGGSYEQYF. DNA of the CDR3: TGTGCCAGCAGTTGGGGCGGCTCCTACGAGCAGTACTTC.